The 11 T cell receptor beta chains reported below all come from one sample, sequenced in a study of shared clonotypes between healthy human individuals. Naive CD8 cells comprised CD45RO-negative, CCR7-positively selected cells, excluding terminally differentiated effector memory CD45RA+ cells. Only in-frame clones appear in the TCRdb table, and some are missing; sequencing was by immunoSEQ multiplex PCR. The sample yields some 1,900,000 clones, about 95% seen once. Material for sequencing was naive CD8+ T cells sorted from blood. Receptors were obtained from a man between 18 and 35 years old in good health.

In DNA, the CDR3 is TGTGCCAGCAGCCAAGGAGGGGGCTACACTGAAGCTTTCTTT. Translated, it gives CASSQGGGYTEAFF. J is TRBJ1-1 and V is TRBV13; 7 bases agree with TRBD1. The germline gives CDR1 PRHDT, CDR2 FYEKMQ (reference sequence). The CDR3 covers 14 residues. The V segment lost 5 bases and the J segment 3 bases; nucleotides outside the gene matches: 6. The full variable domain, with the rest looked up from reference TRBV13 and TRBJ1-1, is AAGVIQSPRHLIKEKRETATLKCYPIPRHDTVYWYQQGPGQDPQFLISFYEKMQSDKGSIPDRFSAQQFSDYHSELNMSSLELGDSALYFCASSQGGGYTEAFFGQGTRLTVV.

This sequence joins TRBV27 and TRBJ1-2, with 7 bases matching TRBD1. CDR1 and CDR2 (germline): MNHEY, SMNVEV (reference sequence). The CDR3 sequence is 15 residues long. The ends lost 5 bases at V and 3 bases at J; junction bases unmatched: 9. The chain's CDR3 is CASSVRDSAYYGYTF. The DNA of the CDR3 is TGTGCCAGCAGTGTTCGGGACAGTGCCTACTATGGCTACACCTTC.

About this clone itself: This specimen includes other DNA sequences encoding the same CDR3. This chain uses TRBV5-4 with TRBJ1-1, with D tentatively TRBD1 (5 bases). The CDR3 extends over 13 amino acids. The germline V gene has CDR1 SGHNT and CDR2 YYREEE (reference sequence). V was trimmed by 4 bases and J by 1 base, leaving 8 bases between them. In nucleotides, the CDR3 is TGTGCCAGCAGCAATACAGGGAACACTGAAGCTTTCTTT. Encoded protein: CASSNTGNTEAFF.

CDR3 residues: CASSLGGRDQPQHF. For the CDR3, the DNA is TGTGCCAGCAGCTTAGGAGGGAGGGATCAGCCCCAGCATTTT. The V gene is TRBV7-6, the J gene TRBJ1-5; no reliable D call. The V end lost 1 base, the J end lost 5 bases, and 9 bases lay between the germline ends. CDR1 and CDR2 from the germline V gene are SGHVS and FNYEAQ. CDR3 length: 14 amino acids.

V is TRBV28 and J is TRBJ2-1; TRBD1 matches 9 bases. This CDR3 comprises 17 residues. Trimming at V came to 3 bases and at J to 0 bases, leaving 6 bases not matched to a gene. Germline CDR1 is MDHEN and CDR2 is SYDVKM. The CDR3: CASSLTGGLSSYNEQFF. The CDR3 DNA follows: TGTGCCAGCAGTTTGACAGGGGGTTTGAGCTCCTACAATGAGCAGTTCTTC.

The chain has TRBV4-1 and TRBJ1-4; D unresolved. Trimming removed 4 bases at V and 3 bases at J, with 15 bases between. CDR1 and CDR2 from the germline V gene are MGHRA and YSYEKL. There are 16 residues in the CDR3. The CDR3 sequence is CASSPLWTHPNEKLFF. The DNA for the CDR3 is TGCGCCAGCAGCCCGTTATGGACGCACCCTAATGAAAAACTGTTTTTT.

The chain links TRBV5-1 to TRBJ1-6; D remains unclear. This CDR3 region has 14 residues. V lost 5 bases, J lost 9 bases, and 15 bases lay in between. The germline CDR1 and CDR2 sequences are SGHRS and YFSETQ. The CDR3: CASRPDIGSSPLHF. The CDR3 bases are TGCGCCAGCAGACCTGACATTGGTAGTTCACCCCTCCACTTT.

The chain employs TRBV29-1 and TRBJ2-7; 7 bases are a match to TRBD1. Trimming at V came to 4 bases and at J to 2 bases, leaving 8 bases not matched to a gene. The CDR3 totals 14 residues. CDR1 and CDR2 (germline): SQVTM, ANQGSEA. CDR3 loop: CSVGDRGGTYEQYF. CDR3 nucleotide sequence: TGCAGCGTTGGGGACAGAGGAGGTACCTACGAGCAGTACTTC.

As to this clone: The sample carries other DNA sequences with the same CDR3. V gene TRBV29-1 combines with J gene TRBJ1-2; the D is unclear. V lost 7 bases, J lost 4 bases, and 10 bases lay in between. Germline CDR1 is SQVTM and CDR2 is ANQGSEA. This CDR3 is 11 amino acids long. CDR3: CSADGGYGYTF. The CDR3 coding sequence is TGCAGCGCCGATGGTGGCTATGGCTACACCTTC.

The CDR3 loop is CAWANSGSDWETQYF. CDR3 coding DNA: TGTGCCTGGGCAAATAGCGGGAGTGATTGGGAGACCCAGTACTTC. The chain joins TRBV30 to TRBJ2-5; 9 positions agree with TRBD2. With 5 bases clipped from V and 5 bases from J, the junction kept 12 bases outside the gene matches. Germline V CDR1 and CDR2: GTSNPN, SVGIG (reference sequence). The length of the CDR3 is 15 residues.

The chain carries TRBV2 and TRBJ2-7; D is uncertain. CDR1 and CDR2 from the germline V gene are SNHLY and FYNNEI. V lost 0 bases and J lost 2, with 8 bases in between. The length of the CDR3 is 14 residues. CDR3 nucleotide sequence: TGTGCCAGCAGTGAAGCGGCGCGTCCCTACGAGCAGTACTTC. Translating it yields CASSEAARPYEQYF. The full variable domain, completed using reference TRBV2 and TRBJ2-7, is EPEVTQTPSHQVTQMGQEVILRCVPISNHLYFYWYRQILGQKVEFLVSFYNNEISEKSEIFDDQFSVERPDGSNFTLKIRSTKLEDSAMYFCASSEAARPYEQYFGPGTRLTVT.